This T cell receptor beta chain was observed in a study of blood T cells in healthy people across ages. For the study at large: Template switching picked up about one barcoded beta molecule for each two T cells.

Primed by a sample-barcoded 5' primer and a J-beta primer mix, a second PCR proceeded for roughly 7 to 12 cycles. Each CDR3 protein is one row after TCRdb ran MiXCR on the 5' RACE reads. The sample lists 650,000 to 1,000,000 distinct CDR3 sequences, about 46% occurring once. CDR1 is SNHLY, CDR2 FYNNEI, per germline. With 6 bases removed from V and 2 bases from J, the gap between germline ends came to 5 bases. The CDR3 is 12 residues long. Study-wide findings and caveats: PBMCs were not sorted, which prevented a conclusive comparison of naive versus antigen-experienced cells. In these data, TCR beta diversity tracked strongly with naive T cell percentage.

The sample holds a few counts of this clonotype. Its target is not known. Sequenced material: blood. The receptor was derived from a man older than 75 in good health. The J gene is TRBJ2-1, the V gene TRBV2, with unresolved D. The CDR3 spells CASRGTYNEQFF. In DNA form, the CDR3 reads TGTGCCAGCAGGGGGACCTACAATGAGCAGTTCTTC.